Listed below are T cell receptor beta chains from one sample, sequenced in a study of cytomegalovirus exposure and HLA in healthy donors. TCRdb's table, derived via immunoSEQ multiplex PCR, lists solely in-frame clones and lacks some. The sample shows about 61,000 clones, 80% to 90% of them seen only once. The source material was PBMCs. These receptors originate from a man aged 30 to 39 in good health and CMV-seropositive. Each CDR3 is given without its conserved first and last residue. A D gene is named only where the DNA matches it firmly.

v_call	j_call	d_call	cdr3_aa
TRBV9	TRBJ2-7	-	ASSPRRGPSYEQY
TRBV18	TRBJ2-1	-	ASSPFNNEQF
TRBV4-1	TRBJ2-1	TRBD2	ASSPSGSRGNEQF
TRBV9	TRBJ1-5	-	ASSVGIQNQPQH
TRBV5-1	TRBJ2-1	TRBD1	ASSLRLQGAQDNEQF
TRBV19	TRBJ1-1	-	ATQSGTPTEAF
TRBV19	TRBJ2-1	-	ASSIRTAGNEQF
TRBV4-1	TRBJ2-7	TRBD2	ASSQGSGSIHEQY
TRBV19	TRBJ1-5	TRBD1	ASSIGDRAANQPQH
TRBV19	TRBJ2-2	-	ASRHQGSGELF
TRBV5-1	TRBJ2-3	-	ASSPRGASTDTQY
TRBV7-8	TRBJ2-4	TRBD1	ASSFRDRGFEAKNIQY
TRBV7-2	TRBJ1-2	TRBD1	ASTSSPGQAIYGYT
TRBV19	TRBJ1-1	-	ASSTMDRGPIDAEAF
TRBV19	TRBJ1-1	TRBD1	ASHEIGQGDTEAF
TRBV9	TRBJ1-4	TRBD1	ASSRRGGQGNEKLF
TRBV6-7	TRBJ2-7	TRBD1	ASSYDRGRVQY
TRBV18	TRBJ2-3	TRBD2	ASSPLGTSGNTDTQY
TRBV30	TRBJ2-1	-	AWSVGEEGQWYNEQF
TRBV6-6	TRBJ1-1	-	ASLEPMNTEAF
TRBV28	TRBJ1-5	-	ASGQQGYQPQH
TRBV29-1	TRBJ2-5	TRBD1	SVEGGTGRAWETQY
TRBV4-2	TRBJ2-7	TRBD2	ASSQLAGGYEQY
TRBV9	TRBJ2-7	TRBD2	ASSGEREGSYEQY
TRBV5-4	TRBJ1-6	TRBD1	ASSLGQGNSPLH
TRBV7-9	TRBJ2-7	-	ASSLAMTGNYEQY
TRBV7-2	TRBJ2-7	TRBD2	ASSLTPGGTSGSNEQY
TRBV6-1	TRBJ2-7	TRBD1	ASSGQGRVHEQY
TRBV28	TRBJ2-1	TRBD2	ASSFLAGGYNEQF
TRBV5-1	TRBJ2-2	TRBD1	ASSVGQGNTGELF
TRBV11-1	TRBJ2-7	-	ASSQTGPIYEQY
TRBV18	TRBJ2-5	-	ASSRRQGGQETQY
TRBV6-1	TRBJ2-7	TRBD1	ASSFFRGPYEQY
TRBV25-1	TRBJ1-6	-	ASSEPYGQGWDSPLH
TRBV19	TRBJ1-5	-	ASSIDPGGLGNQPQH
TRBV5-4	TRBJ2-7	TRBD2	ASSYLAGVNGEQY
TRBV6-5	TRBJ2-3	TRBD1	ASTRTGVTDTQY
TRBV4-1	TRBJ2-7	TRBD2	ASSPSGRAWEQY
TRBV5-1	TRBJ2-3	TRBD2	ASILAVPSDTQY
TRBV29-1	TRBJ1-1	-	SVVQGFDTEAF
TRBV7-2	TRBJ1-2	-	ASTLSGGGNGYT
TRBV9	TRBJ2-1	-	ASSSPGSGFSYNEQF